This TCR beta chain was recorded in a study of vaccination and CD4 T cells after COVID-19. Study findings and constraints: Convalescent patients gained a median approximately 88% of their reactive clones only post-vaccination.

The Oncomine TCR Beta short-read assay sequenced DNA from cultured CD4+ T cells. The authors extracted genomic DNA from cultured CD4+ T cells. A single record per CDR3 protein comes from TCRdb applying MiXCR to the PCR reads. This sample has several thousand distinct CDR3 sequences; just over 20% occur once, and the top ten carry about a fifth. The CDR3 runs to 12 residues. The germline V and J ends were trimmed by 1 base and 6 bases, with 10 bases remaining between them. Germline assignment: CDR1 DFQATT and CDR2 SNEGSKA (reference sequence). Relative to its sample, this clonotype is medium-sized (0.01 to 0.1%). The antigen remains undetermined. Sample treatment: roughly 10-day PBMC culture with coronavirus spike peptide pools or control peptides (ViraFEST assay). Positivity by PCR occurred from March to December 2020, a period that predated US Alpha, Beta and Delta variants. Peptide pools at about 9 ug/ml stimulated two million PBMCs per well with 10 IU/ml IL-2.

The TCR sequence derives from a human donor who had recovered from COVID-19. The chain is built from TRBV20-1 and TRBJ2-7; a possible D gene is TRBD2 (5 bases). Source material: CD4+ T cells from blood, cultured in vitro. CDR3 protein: CSARGLLGEQYF. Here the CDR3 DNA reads TGCAGTGCTAGAGGACTATTGGGCGAGCAGTACTTC.